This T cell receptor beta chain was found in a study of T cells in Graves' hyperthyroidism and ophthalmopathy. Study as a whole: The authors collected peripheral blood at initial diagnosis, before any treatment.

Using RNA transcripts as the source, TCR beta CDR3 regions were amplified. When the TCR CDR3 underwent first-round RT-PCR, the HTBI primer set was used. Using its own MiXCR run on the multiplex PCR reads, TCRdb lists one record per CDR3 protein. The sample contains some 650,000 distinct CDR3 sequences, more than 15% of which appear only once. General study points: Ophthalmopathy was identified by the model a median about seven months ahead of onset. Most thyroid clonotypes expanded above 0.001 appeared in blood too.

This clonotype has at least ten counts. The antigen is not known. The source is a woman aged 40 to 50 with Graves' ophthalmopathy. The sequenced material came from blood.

The CDR3 coding sequence is TGTGCCAGCTCACCACCGACCTTAGCGGGAGTGGGCGAGCAGTACTTC. Its protein product is CASSPPTLAGVGEQYF. This chain links TRBV18 with TRBJ2-7; 9 bases align to TRBD2. CDR1 and CDR2 (germline): KGHSH, LQKENI. This CDR3 has 16 amino acids. The J segment lost 6 bases and the V segment lost 0 bases, leaving 9 bases of the junction unmatched.